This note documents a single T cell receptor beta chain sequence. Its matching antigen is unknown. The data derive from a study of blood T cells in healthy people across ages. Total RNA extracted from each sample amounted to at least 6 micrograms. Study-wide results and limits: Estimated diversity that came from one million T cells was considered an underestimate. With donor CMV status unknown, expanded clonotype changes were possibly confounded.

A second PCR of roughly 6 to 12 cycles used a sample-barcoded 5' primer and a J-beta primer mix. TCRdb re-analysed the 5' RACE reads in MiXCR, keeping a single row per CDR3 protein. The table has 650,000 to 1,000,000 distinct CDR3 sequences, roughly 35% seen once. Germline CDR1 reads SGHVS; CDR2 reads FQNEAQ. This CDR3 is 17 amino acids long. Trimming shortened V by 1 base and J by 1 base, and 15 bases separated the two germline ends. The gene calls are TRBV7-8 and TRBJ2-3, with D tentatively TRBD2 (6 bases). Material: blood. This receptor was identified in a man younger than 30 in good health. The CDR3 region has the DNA TGTGCCAGCAGCTTAGTAGGGACTCTCTCTGGCACAGATACGCAGTATTTT. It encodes CASSLVGTLSGTDTQYF.